This entry concerns a single T cell receptor beta chain. The sample originates from a study of blood T cell repertoires in COVID-19. Germline CDR1 reads LGHNT; CDR2 reads FRNRAP. The CDR3 runs 18 residues. V was pared by 1 base and J by 1 base, with 6 bases of the junction left unmatched. Clones were sequenced by immunoSEQ multiplex PCR, and TCRdb holds only the in-frame ones, with some missing. The table includes under 200,000 clones, 70% to 90% detected once. This clonotype originated in a woman of 80 years or more with acute or convalescent COVID-19. The sequenced sample was peripheral blood. The chain employs TRBV12-5 and TRBJ2-5; TRBD2 matches at 13 bases. The CDR3 is CASGLAGTSGTSQETQYF. The DNA of the CDR3 is TGTGCTAGTGGTTTGGCCGGGACTAGCGGGACCAGCCAAGAGACCCAGTACTTC.